These 14 T cell receptor beta chains came from one sample sequenced in a study of PD-1 blockade in classical Hodgkin lymphoma. The assay was immunoSEQ multiplex PCR, and TCRdb's table has in-frame clones only and misses some. This table holds approximately 21,000 clones, 60% to 75% found once. Stated time point: cycle 4 day 1 (C4D1), after more than 5 weeks of nivolumab. Every patient relapsed after autologous stem cell transplantation, and brentuximab vedotin exposure varied. The source material was peripheral blood mononuclear cells (PBMCs), sampled before the fourth cycle of nivolumab. These receptors originate from a human donor with classical Hodgkin lymphoma.

V and J are TRBV29-1 and TRBJ1-1; D might be TRBD1 (5 bases). Trimming removed 4 bases at V and 4 bases at J, with 25 bases between. There are 17 residues in the CDR3. Per the germline V gene, CDR1 is SQVTM and CDR2 is ANQGSEA. CDR3 region: CSVVLRVGRVGGTEAFF. The CDR3, as DNA: TGCAGCGTTGTCCTTCGCGTGGGTAGGGTTGGGGGCACTGAAGCTTTCTTT.

CDR3 nucleotide sequence: TGCGCCAGCAGCCTTCAAAGCTCCTCGAACACTGAAGCTTTCTTT. Its translation: CASSLQSSSNTEAFF. The chain couples TRBV5-1 to TRBJ1-1, with D hard to call. The germline V and J ends were trimmed by 4 bases and 1 base, with 14 bases remaining between them. This CDR3 is 15 amino acids long. Germline V gives CDR1 SGHRS, CDR2 YFSETQ.

The V and J genes are TRBV15 and TRBJ1-1; D not resolved. Germline CDR1 reads LNHNV; CDR2 reads YYDKDF (reference sequence). Trimming removed 0 bases from V and 3 bases from J, with 8 bases in between. The CDR3 is 14 residues long. Written as DNA, the CDR3 is TGTGCCACCAGCAGAGATTTCGCGGACACTGAAGCTTTCTTT. It is translated as CATSRDFADTEAFF.

A single count supports this clone. The chain recombines TRBV5-4 with TRBJ2-6; D unclear. This CDR3 has 17 amino acids. CDR1 is SGHNT and CDR2 is YYREEE in the germline V gene (reference sequence). V gave up 4 bases and J gave up 0 bases, with 14 bases separating them. The CDR3 DNA sequence: TGTGCCAGCAGCCAGACAAAACGGAGCTCTGGGGCCAACGTCCTGACTTTC. Translating it yields CASSQTKRSSGANVLTF.

This chain links TRBV11-3 with TRBJ1-1, with 10 bases matching TRBD1. Losses at the gene ends were 5 bases for V and 2 bases for J; bases not matched to a gene: 5. Germline lookup yields CDR1 SGHNT and CDR2 YENEEA. The CDR3 runs 15 residues. This CDR3 reads CASSAGTGVNTEAFF. The CDR3 DNA reads as TGTGCCAGCAGCGCCGGGACAGGGGTTAACACTGAAGCTTTCTTT.

This rearrangement joins TRBV6-5 to TRBJ1-1, with TRBD1 matching over 8 bases. CDR1 and CDR2 from the germline V gene are MNHEY and SVGAGI. V gave up 0 bases and J gave up 10 bases; unmatched junction bases: 7. The CDR3 spans 14 residues. The CDR3 nucleotides read TGTGCCAGCAGTTACTCGCCGGGACAGGCCTTAGCTTTCTTT. Translated, it gives CASSYSPGQALAFF.

The chain combines TRBV10-3 with TRBJ2-2; D is uncertain. Germline CDR1 and CDR2: ENHRY and SYGVKD. V dropped 7 bases and J dropped 1 base, with 7 bases sitting between them. The CDR3 runs 13 residues. The DNA of the CDR3 is TGTGCCATCACAAACCAGAACACCGGGGAGCTGTTTTTT. It is translated as CAITNQNTGELFF.

This clone was detected once. The V gene is TRBV18, the J gene TRBJ2-7, with 11 nucleotides matching TRBD2. This CDR3 has 17 residues. V dropped 3 bases and J dropped 7; count of bases not matched to a gene: 14. Germline V gives CDR1 KGHSH, CDR2 LQKENI. The CDR3 DNA follows: TGTGCCAGCTCACCCTCCGGGACTAGCGGAGGGGAGGAGGAGCAGTACTTC. Translated: CASSPSGTSGGEEEQYF.

CDR3 amino acids: CASSRAGGKETQYF. CDR3 nucleotides: TGTGCCAGCAGCCGAGCGGGGGGAAAGGAGACCCAGTACTTC. This chain uses TRBV6-5 with TRBJ2-5; 9 nucleotides align to TRBD2. V was pared by 6 bases and J by 5 bases, with 7 bases of the junction left unmatched. This CDR3 contains 14 residues. Germline V gene data show CDR1 as MNHEY and CDR2 as SVGAGI.

The chain has TRBV7-2 and TRBJ2-1; D gene ambiguous. The germline V and J ends were trimmed by 4 bases and 0 bases, with 10 bases remaining between them. The CDR3 extends over 15 amino acids. Germline V lookup: CDR1 SGHTA, CDR2 FQGNSA. The chain's CDR3 is CASSSSRNSYNEQFF. The CDR3 DNA follows: TGTGCCAGCAGCTCATCTAGAAACTCCTACAATGAGCAGTTCTTC. The full variable domain, rest sourced from reference TRBV7-2 and TRBJ2-1, is GAGVSQSPSNKVTEKGKDVELRCDPISGHTALYWYRQSLGQGLEFLIYFQGNSAPDKSGLPSDRFSAERTGGSVSTLTIQRTQQEDSAVYLCASSSSRNSYNEQFFGPGTRLTVL.

J is TRBJ2-2 and V is TRBV2; 11 nucleotides agree with TRBD1. The CDR3 sequence is 14 residues long. The V gene end was trimmed by 7 bases and the J gene end by 7 bases; junction bases not matched to a gene: 5. Germline V gene lookup returns CDR1 SNHLY and CDR2 FYNNEI. The CDR3 spells CASIGQGAVGELFF. The CDR3 DNA sequence: TGTGCCAGCATTGGACAGGGGGCGGTCGGGGAGCTGTTTTTT.

This clone was seen a single time. The gene calls are TRBV12-5 and TRBJ2-7, with 8 bases identical to TRBD1. The junction had 4 bases not matched to a gene; V was cut back by 1 base and J by 2 bases. The length of the CDR3 is 15 residues. In germline, CDR1 is LGHNT, CDR2 FRNRAP. Written as DNA, the CDR3 is TGTGCTAGTGGTTTGGCGACAGGGGCGGCCTACGAGCAGTACTTC. It specifies CASGLATGAAYEQYF.

In DNA, the CDR3 is TGCGCCAGCAGACAAACCTCTGGGGCCAACGTCCTGACTTTC. This translates into CASRQTSGANVLTF. J is TRBJ2-6 and V is TRBV5-1; D is uncertain. The germline V and J ends were trimmed by 5 bases and 0 bases, with 6 bases remaining between them. The germline CDR1 and CDR2 sequences are SGHRS and YFSETQ. The CDR3 is made up of 14 amino acids.

The gene calls are TRBV2 and TRBJ1-2; TRBD1 matches 7 bases. Germline CDR1 is SNHLY and CDR2 is FYNNEI. CDR3 length equals 14 residues. V lost 10 bases to trimming and J lost 1 base; unmatched junction nucleotides: 9. Here the CDR3 DNA reads TGTGCCACGTCAAGGACAGGCCTTAACTATGGCTACACCTTC. Its translation is CATSRTGLNYGYTF.